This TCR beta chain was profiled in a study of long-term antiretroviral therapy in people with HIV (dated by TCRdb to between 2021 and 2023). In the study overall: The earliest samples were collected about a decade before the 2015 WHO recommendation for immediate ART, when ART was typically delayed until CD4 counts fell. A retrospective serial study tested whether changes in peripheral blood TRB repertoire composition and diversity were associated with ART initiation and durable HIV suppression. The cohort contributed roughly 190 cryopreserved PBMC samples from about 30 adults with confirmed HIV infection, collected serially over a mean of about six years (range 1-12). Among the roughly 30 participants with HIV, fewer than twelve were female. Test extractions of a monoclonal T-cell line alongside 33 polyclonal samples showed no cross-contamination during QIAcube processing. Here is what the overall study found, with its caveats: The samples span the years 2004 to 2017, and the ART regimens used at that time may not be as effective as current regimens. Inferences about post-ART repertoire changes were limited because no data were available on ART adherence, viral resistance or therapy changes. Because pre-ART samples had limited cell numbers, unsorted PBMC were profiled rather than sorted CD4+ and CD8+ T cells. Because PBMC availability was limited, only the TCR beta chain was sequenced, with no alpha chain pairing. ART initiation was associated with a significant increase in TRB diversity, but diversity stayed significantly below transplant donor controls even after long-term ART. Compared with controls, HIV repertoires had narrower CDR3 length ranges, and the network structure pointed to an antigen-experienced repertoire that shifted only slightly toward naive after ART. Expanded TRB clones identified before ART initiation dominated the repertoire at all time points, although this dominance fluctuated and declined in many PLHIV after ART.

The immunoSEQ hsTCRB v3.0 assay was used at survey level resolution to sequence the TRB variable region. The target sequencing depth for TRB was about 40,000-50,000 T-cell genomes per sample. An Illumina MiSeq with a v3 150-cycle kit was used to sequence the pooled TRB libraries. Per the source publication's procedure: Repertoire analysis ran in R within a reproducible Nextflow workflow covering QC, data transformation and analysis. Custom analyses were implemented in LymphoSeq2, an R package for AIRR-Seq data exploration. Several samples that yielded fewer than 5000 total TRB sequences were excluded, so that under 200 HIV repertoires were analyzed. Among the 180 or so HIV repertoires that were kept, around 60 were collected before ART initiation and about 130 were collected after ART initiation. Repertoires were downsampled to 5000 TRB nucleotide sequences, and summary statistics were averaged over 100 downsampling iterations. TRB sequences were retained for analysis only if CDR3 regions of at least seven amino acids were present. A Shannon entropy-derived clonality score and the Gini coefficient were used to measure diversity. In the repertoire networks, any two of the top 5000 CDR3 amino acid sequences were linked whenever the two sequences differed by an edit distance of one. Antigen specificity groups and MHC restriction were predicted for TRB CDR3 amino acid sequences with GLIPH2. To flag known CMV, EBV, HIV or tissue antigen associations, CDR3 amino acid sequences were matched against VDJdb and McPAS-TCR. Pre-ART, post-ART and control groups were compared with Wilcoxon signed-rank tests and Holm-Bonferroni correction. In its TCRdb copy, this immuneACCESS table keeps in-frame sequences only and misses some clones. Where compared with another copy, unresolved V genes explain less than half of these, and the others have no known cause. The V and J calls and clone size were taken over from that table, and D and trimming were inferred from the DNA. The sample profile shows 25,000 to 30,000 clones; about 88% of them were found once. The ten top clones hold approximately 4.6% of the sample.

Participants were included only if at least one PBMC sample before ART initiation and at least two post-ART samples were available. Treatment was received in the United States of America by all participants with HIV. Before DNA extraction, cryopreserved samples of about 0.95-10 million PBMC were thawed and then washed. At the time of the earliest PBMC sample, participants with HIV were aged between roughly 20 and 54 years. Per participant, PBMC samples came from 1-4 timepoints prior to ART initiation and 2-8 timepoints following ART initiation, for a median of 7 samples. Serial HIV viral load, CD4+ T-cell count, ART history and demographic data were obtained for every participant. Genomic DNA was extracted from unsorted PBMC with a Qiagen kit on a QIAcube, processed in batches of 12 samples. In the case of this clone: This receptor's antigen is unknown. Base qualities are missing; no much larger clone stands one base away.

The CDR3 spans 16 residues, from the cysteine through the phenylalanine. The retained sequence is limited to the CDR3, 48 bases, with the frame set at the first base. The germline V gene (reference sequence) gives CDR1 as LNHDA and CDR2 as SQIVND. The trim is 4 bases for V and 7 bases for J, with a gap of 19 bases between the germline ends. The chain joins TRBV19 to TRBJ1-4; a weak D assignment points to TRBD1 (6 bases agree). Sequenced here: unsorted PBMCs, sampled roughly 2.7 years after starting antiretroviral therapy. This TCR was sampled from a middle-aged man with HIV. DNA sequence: TGTGCCAGTAGTACAATTGGCGGGCAGGGGCCTGAAAAACTGTTTTTT. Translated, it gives CASSTIGGQGPEKLFF.